Shown below are 19 T cell receptor beta chains from a single sample sequenced in a study of human T cells and chemical hapten exposure (dated by TCRdb to the early 2020s). The receptor library was made with RACE. The reads were generated on a NextSeq 500. The public sequencing data were trimmed at Q25 with fastp and processed into clonotypes with MiXCR by TCRdb, which kept only in-frame beta chains. Each entry merges the rows of one CDR3 protein and shows their most common DNA and genes. The sample table shows tens of thousands of distinct CDR3 sequences, and roughly 5.5% are seen once. Roughly 13% of the sample is taken by the ten largest. This sample's time point label indicates: healthy volunteer bleed at 6 weeks. Total RNA was isolated from unfractionated whole blood collected in Tempus Blood RNA tubes. The sequenced sample consisted of whole blood. The receptors here all came from a human donor in good health. Some clones in this sample may be carry-over from other donors' samples.

CDR3 amino acids: CASSILKGEAFF. The CDR3 DNA is TGTGCCAGTAGTATCTTAAAGGGAGAAGCTTTCTTT. The gene calls are TRBV19 and TRBJ1-1; D gene ambiguous. V dropped 3 bases and J dropped 8 bases, with 10 bases sitting between them. The germline gives CDR1 LNHDA, CDR2 SQIVND (reference sequence). This CDR3 has 12 amino acids.

In its sample, this clonotype ranks as medium-sized. The chain is built from TRBV30 and TRBJ1-2; D is uncertain. Trimming pared 2 bases from V and 10 bases from J, leaving 29 bases between. This CDR3 is built from 17 residues. Per germline, CDR1 GTSNPN and CDR2 SVGIG (reference sequence). CDR3 amino acids: CAWSPNLYDTLNEVYTF. CDR3 nucleotides: TGTGCCTGGAGTCCCAACCTTTATGACACTTTAAATGAGGTCTACACCTTC. Complete variable domain (other parts from reference TRBV30 and TRBJ1-2): SQTIHQWPATLVQPVGSPLSLECTVEGTSNPNLYWYRQAAGRGLQLLFYSVGIGQISSEVPQNLSASRPQDRQFILSSKKLLLSDSGFYLCAWSPNLYDTLNEVYTFGSGTRLTVV.

This clonotype was seen at least ten times. CDR3 protein: CASSGRGARETQYF. CDR3 DNA sequence: TGTGCCAGCAGTGGGCGAGGGGCTCGAGAGACCCAGTACTTC. This chain links TRBV28 with TRBJ2-5; either TRBD1 or TRBD2 may supply D (5 bases each). The germline CDR1 and CDR2 sequences are MDHEN and SYDVKM. This CDR3 region has 14 residues. With 5 bases removed from V and 4 bases from J, the gap between germline ends came to 14 bases.

This clonotype was observed a handful of times. The chain carries TRBV12-3 or TRBV12-4 and TRBJ1-1; D might be TRBD1 (5 bases). V lost 9 bases and J lost 11, with 16 bases in between. This CDR3 is 11 amino acids long. CDR3 coding DNA: TGTGCCAGTAAGGAGGGGTCGGAGGCTTTCTTT. Its protein is CASKEGSEAFF.

This clonotype has at least ten counts. The CDR3 here is CASSWSSVVGETQYF. CDR3 nucleotides: TGTGCCAGCAGCTGGTCTAGCGTCGTAGGAGAGACCCAGTACTTC. The chain is built from TRBV7-2 and TRBJ2-5; D may be TRBD2 (6 bases). V shed 4 bases and J shed 4 bases, with 16 bases lying between them. The CDR3 is made up of 15 amino acids. Germline V gives CDR1 SGHTA, CDR2 FQGNSA.

There are a few counts of this clonotype. V and J are TRBV6-6 and TRBJ2-5, with 8 nucleotides matching TRBD2. CDR3 length: 14 amino acids. Germline V lookup: CDR1 MNHNY, CDR2 SVGAGI (reference sequence). J lost 1 base, V lost 7 bases, and 5 bases had no gene match. The CDR3 loop is CASTRTSPQETQYF. For the CDR3, the DNA is TGTGCCAGCACCCGGACTAGCCCCCAAGAGACCCAGTACTTC.

This clonotype was found many times. The rearrangement uses TRBV12-3 or TRBV12-4 and TRBJ2-1; D perhaps matches TRBD2 (6 bases). The CDR3 covers 14 residues. Deletions cut 7 bases from V and 7 bases from J, with 17 bases between. CDR3 sequence reads: CASTRRAPWNEQFF. For the CDR3, the DNA is TGTGCCAGCACCCGGAGGGCCCCTTGGAATGAGCAGTTCTTC.

In its sample, this clonotype was seen many times. The V and J genes are TRBV6-6 and TRBJ1-6; D is ambiguous. Germline CDR1 and CDR2: MNHNY and SVGAGI (reference sequence). Trimming cost V 5 bases and J 8 bases, with 13 bases left between them. This CDR3 spans 14 amino acids. CDR3 region: CASSQRASDSPLHF. The CDR3 DNA reads as TGTGCCAGCAGTCAAAGGGCGTCGGATTCACCCCTCCACTTT.

Ten or more counts support this clonotype. The genes are TRBV28 and TRBJ1-4; D might be TRBD1 (6 bases). Trimming removed 4 bases at V and 8 bases at J, with 11 bases between. Germline lookup yields CDR1 MDHEN and CDR2 SYDVKM. The CDR3 spans 13 residues. Written as DNA, the CDR3 is TGTGCCAGCAGTTACGCGCAGGGGGAAAAACTGTTTTTT. Amino acid sequence: CASSYAQGEKLFF.

The chain is built from TRBV21-1 and TRBJ1-6; the table's D call, TRBD1, was not checked against the DNA. TRBV21-1 is assigned pseudogene status. CDR3 size: 15 residues. CDR3 nucleotide sequence: TGTGCCAGCAGCTACTTGACCCGGCCTTCTTCACCCCTCCACTTT. Amino acid sequence: CASSYLTRPSSPLHF.

This clonotype was observed many times. The rearrangement links TRBV12-3 or TRBV12-4 to TRBJ2-5; D perhaps matches TRBD2 (5 bases). The CDR3 extends over 12 amino acids. V lost 10 bases and J lost 0, with 9 bases in between. CDR3 residues: CATAGNQETQYF. In DNA, the CDR3 is TGTGCCACCGCCGGGAACCAAGAGACCCAGTACTTC.

V and J are TRBV5-5 and TRBJ2-7; the match to TRBD1 covers 9 bases. This CDR3 spans 15 amino acids. CDR1 is SGHKS and CDR2 is YYEKEE in the germline V gene (reference sequence). V shed 4 bases and J 2 bases; nucleotides not matched to a gene: 7. The CDR3 nucleotides are TGTGCCAGCAGCCAGTACGGGACAGGGACCTACGAGCAGTACTTC. It yields the protein CASSQYGTGTYEQYF.

This clonotype occurred a few times. The CDR3 DNA sequence: TGTGCCAGCAGCTTAGCGCGGACAGGTCTCACTGAAGCTTTCTTT. This codes for CASSLARTGLTEAFF. The J gene is TRBJ1-1, the V gene TRBV7-2, with 7 positions matching TRBD1. J lost 4 bases, V lost 0 bases, and 5 bases had no gene match. This CDR3 has 15 residues. Germline CDR1 and CDR2: SGHTA and FQGNSA.

This clonotype showed up just once. This may come from a read error, since a much larger clone is one base off. The chain has TRBV6-2 or TRBV6-3 and TRBJ2-3; D gene ambiguous. Germline V lookup: CDR1 MNHEY, CDR2 SVGEGT. The CDR3 spans 16 residues. CDR3 nucleotides: TGTGCCAGCAGTGATGTTGGAGCGTGGGGAACAGATACGCGGTATTTT. This translates into CASSDVGAWGTDTRYF.

This clonotype was observed at least ten times. This chain joins TRBV12-3 or TRBV12-4 and TRBJ1-2; no clear D gene. The CDR3 loop spans 16 amino acids. V shed 1 base and J shed 4 bases, with 16 bases lying between them. The CDR3: CASSLVGSRALYGYTF. The CDR3 coding sequence is TGTGCCAGCAGTTTAGTGGGATCTAGAGCCCTCTATGGCTACACCTTC.

This clonotype was counted only a few times. The V and J genes are TRBV7-2 and TRBJ1-5, with unresolved D. Germline assignment: CDR1 SGHTA and CDR2 FQGNSA. CDR3 length: 13 amino acids. V shed 5 bases and J shed 0 bases, with 5 bases lying between them. The CDR3 spells CASSTYSNQPQHF. CDR3 in DNA: TGTGCCAGCAGCACTTATAGCAATCAGCCCCAGCATTTT. The variable domain in full, with the rest retrieved from reference TRBV7-2 and TRBJ1-5, is GAGVSQSPSNKVTEKGKDVELRCDPISGHTALYWYRQSLGQGLEFLIYFQGNSAPDKSGLPSDRFSAERTGGSVSTLTIQRTQQEDSAVYLCASSTYSNQPQHFGDGTRLSIL.

This clonotype was detected ten times or more. This sequence joins TRBV20-1 and TRBJ1-1; D call uncertain. V lost 5 bases and J lost 0, with 13 bases in between. Germline V gene sequence: CDR1 DFQATT, CDR2 SNEGSKA (reference sequence). The CDR3 length is 14 residues. The CDR3 sequence: CSAPHLGMNTEAFF. CDR3 in DNA: TGCAGTGCTCCTCACCTGGGAATGAACACTGAAGCTTTCTTT.

This clonotype was found many times. This rearrangement joins TRBV7-2 to TRBJ1-4; D call uncertain. With 5 bases removed from V and 7 bases from J, the gap between germline ends came to 11 bases. This CDR3 is built from 13 residues. Germline-derived CDR1 and CDR2 are SGHTA and FQGNSA. The CDR3 region is CASSPNPFEKLFF. CDR3 DNA sequence: TGTGCCAGCAGCCCCAACCCATTTGAAAAACTGTTTTTT. Supplemented by reference TRBV7-2 and TRBJ1-4, the full variable domain reads GAGVSQSPSNKVTEKGKDVELRCDPISGHTALYWYRQSLGQGLEFLIYFQGNSAPDKSGLPSDRFSAERTGGSVSTLTIQRTQQEDSAVYLCASSPNPFEKLFFGSGTQLSVL.

This clonotype was seen more than once but under ten times. This chain connects TRBV5-1 to TRBJ1-3; TRBD1 might be the D (6 bases). Between the trimmed V and J ends, which lost 4 bases and 3 bases, there was a span of 14 bases. CDR3 length equals 15 residues. Germline assignment: CDR1 SGHRS and CDR2 YFSETQ. In DNA form, the CDR3 reads TGCGCCAGCAGCCTACAGGGAACTGGTGGAAACACCATATATTTT. Translation: CASSLQGTGGNTIYF.